These T cell receptor beta chains were read from a single sample in a study of blood T cell repertoires in COVID-19. TCRdb's table, derived via immunoSEQ multiplex PCR, lists solely in-frame clones and lacks some. The repertoire holds 160,000 or so clones, more than 75% seen once, with more than 7.5% in the top ten. Material: peripheral blood. These receptor sequences come from a woman aged 70-85 years with acute or convalescent COVID-19. Both conserved end residues are trimmed from each CDR3.

v_call: TRBV7-3; j_call: TRBJ1-1; cdr3_aa: ASSPGGRYTEAF
v_call: TRBV3-1/TRBV3-2; j_call: TRBJ2-2; cdr3_aa: ASTPSTPRSGGLF
v_call: TRBV5-1; j_call: TRBJ1-2; cdr3_aa: ASSLLRSIGYT
v_call: TRBV6-2/TRBV6-3; j_call: TRBJ2-2; cdr3_aa: ASSRTGGDTGELF
v_call: TRBV30; j_call: TRBJ1-3; cdr3_aa: AWRDRGKGNTIY
v_call: TRBV7-9; j_call: TRBJ2-1; cdr3_aa: ASSQGLAGGVEQF
v_call: TRBV11-2; j_call: TRBJ2-5; cdr3_aa: ASRLMGGSGETQY
v_call: TRBV18; j_call: TRBJ2-1; cdr3_aa: ASSLSSGGPPYNEQF
v_call: TRBV7-9; j_call: TRBJ1-1; cdr3_aa: ASSLRTGRWGTEAF
v_call: TRBV2; j_call: TRBJ2-4; cdr3_aa: ASSESGQGYIQY
v_call: TRBV30; j_call: TRBJ1-4; cdr3_aa: AAGGRNEKLF
v_call: TRBV4-3; j_call: TRBJ2-7; cdr3_aa: ASSLDRGSYEQY
v_call: TRBV30; j_call: TRBJ1-3; cdr3_aa: AWSVRGSGNTIY